Here is one T cell receptor (beta chain) with its context. What this receptor recognizes is not known. Nothing much larger sits one base from this clone, and base qualities are not available. This specimen belongs to a study of identifying expanded T cells in peripheral blood (dated by TCRdb to the late 2010s). With regard to the full study: Separate aliquots of the same genomic DNA pool were sequenced to produce technical replicates, and four replicates were compared in pairs. Study-wide conclusions, independent of this receptor: For all healthy donors, the variance in clone template counts between roughly 2-week samples rose significantly as total template count increased. Across all healthy-donor time intervals, the beta-binomial model significantly lowered both the number of clones called differentially abundant and the false-positive rate. It was expected by the authors that biological variance in healthy repertoires might increase further over much longer intervals, such as months to years. The binomial model flagged 0.9 to 1.5 differentially abundant clones between technical replicates, compared with around 15 over roughly 2 weeks and 19 over about four weeks.

The CDR3, cysteine through phenylalanine, is 12 amino acids long. Only the CDR3 DNA stays, 36 bases, in frame from base 1. V gives up 4 bases and J gives up 7 bases, and the segment between their germline ends measures 8 bases. CDR1 and CDR2 are read off the germline V gene (reference sequence) as LNHDA and SQIVND. TCRbeta CDR3 regions were profiled by bias-controlled multiplex PCR amplification of genomic DNA with the immunoSEQ Assay. On the study's bioinformatics: To quantify the absolute abundance of each unique TCRbeta CDR3 region, the sequences were collapsed and filtered. Differential abundance was tested with two models: a binomial (Fisher-equivalent) model and a beta-binomial model that adds time-dependent variance fitted from healthy donors. Clones with fewer than 5 combined templates were removed, and a clone was called differentially abundant if the clone's Benjamini-Hochberg FDR was below 0.01. Beta-binomial variance was modeled as a function of total template count across the two samples using the form v = (b*log(k)+a)^2. The table was pulled from immuneACCESS by TCRdb, which kept in-frame rearrangements only. Such tables lose some clones; where checked, under half of the loss comes from unresolved V genes, and the rest has no known cause. That table gives V, J and clone size, and the DNA gave D and trimming. The sample contains about 86,000 clones, about 88% of them found a single time. 4.5% of the sample lies in the top ten.

No immune events, such as infections, were documented for the healthy donors during the collection period. Time-dependent variance in a beta-binomial model of T-cell clone differential abundance was calibrated using healthy-donor blood repertoires as a training cohort. The training cohort included around 10 healthy donors, of whom 3 were female and 7 were male. On average the donors were approximately 43 years old, and their ages spanned about 29 to 65 years. Whole blood was collected from each healthy donor at three time points spaced approximately 13 days apart and obtained from a commercial supplier. For immunosequencing, genomic DNA was extracted from unsorted whole blood.

This sequence originates from a person aged 18 to 75 in good health. The rearrangement combines TRBV19 with TRBJ2-1; the D gene identity is not certain. The sample taken for sequencing was blood. The CDR3 protein is CASSNRINEQFF. The nucleotide sequence reads as follows: TGTGCCAGTAGTAATCGGATAAATGAGCAGTTCTTC.